These 12 T cell receptor beta chains came from one sample sequenced in a study of radiation and T cells in renal cell carcinoma. Time point meaning: blood 4 weeks post-SBRT, at nephrectomy. Treatment here: 15 Gy SBRT to primary tumor, nephrectomy 4 weeks later. Produced via immunoSEQ multiplex PCR; TCRdb's table is partial and in-frame only. The sample carries roughly 58,000 clones, 60% to 85% recorded once. Specimen: blood, collected from a patient whose treatment included radiotherapy and nephrectomy. Source of these receptors: a man aged 60-69 years with renal cell carcinoma.

This clone has only a few counts. The rearrangement uses TRBV10-3 and TRBJ1-4, with no clear D. CDR1 and CDR2 from the germline V gene are ENHRY and SYGVKD. This CDR3 is 14 amino acids long. V shed 0 bases and J shed 4 bases, with 6 bases lying between them. The CDR3 region has the DNA TGTGCCATCAGTGAGTCGACGAGTAATGAAAAACTGTTTTTT. It encodes CAISESTSNEKLFF.

The chain uses TRBV5-4 and TRBJ2-1; D possibly corresponds to TRBD1 (6 bases). Trimming stripped 1 base from V and 10 bases from J, with 9 bases between. Germline V gene data show CDR1 as SGHNT and CDR2 as YYREEE (reference sequence). The CDR3 sequence is 12 residues long. CDR3 coding DNA: TGTGCCAGCAGCTTGAGACAGGAAGAGCAGTTCTTC. This translates into CASSLRQEEQFF.

This clone was recorded only once. The genes are TRBV7-2 and TRBJ2-7; D possibly corresponds to TRBD2 (5 bases). V lost 5 bases to trimming and J lost 4 bases, with 9 bases between them. There are 12 residues in the CDR3. The germline V gene encodes CDR1 SGHTA and CDR2 FQGNSA. CDR3 amino acids: CASSQPGYEQYF. As DNA, the CDR3 is TGTGCCAGCAGCCAGCCGGGGTACGAGCAGTACTTC.

The gene calls are TRBV7-2 and TRBJ1-2; D possibly corresponds to TRBD1 (5 bases). Germline-derived CDR1 and CDR2 are SGHTA and FQGNSA. Trimming shortened V by 5 bases and J by 7 bases, and 17 bases separated the two germline ends. The CDR3 is made up of 14 amino acids. As DNA, the CDR3 is TGTGCCAGCAGCCCCCTGGCGACAGAAGCTGGCTACACCTTC. Translation gives CASSPLATEAGYTF.

This chain connects TRBV4-3 to TRBJ1-5; D gene ambiguous. This CDR3 spans 14 amino acids. Germline CDR1 LGHNA, CDR2 YSLEER. Trimming pared 0 bases from V and 7 bases from J, leaving 10 bases between. CDR3 sequence: CASSQEMRAQPQHF. CDR3 nucleotides: TGCGCCAGCAGCCAAGAGATGCGGGCCCAGCCCCAGCATTTT.

The V call is TRBV7-2, the J call TRBJ2-5; D is ambiguous. The CDR3 consists of 16 residues. Trimming shortened V by 1 base and J by 2 bases, and 14 bases separated the two germline ends. The germline V gene has CDR1 SGHTA and CDR2 FQGNSA. The CDR3 sequence is CASSLDGETDQETQYF. In DNA, the CDR3 is TGTGCCAGCAGCTTAGATGGCGAGACGGATCAAGAGACCCAGTACTTC.

The rearrangement joins TRBV5-6 to TRBJ2-5; TRBD1 aligns across 11 bases. Germline V gene lookup returns CDR1 SGHDT and CDR2 YYEEEE. The V and J ends lost 1 base and 5 bases, in that order; junction bases with no gene match: 4. The CDR3 spans 15 residues. The CDR3, as DNA: TGTGCCAGCAGCTTGTACGGGACAGGGGGTGAGACCCAGTACTTC. It yields the protein CASSLYGTGGETQYF. Using reference TRBV5-6 and TRBJ2-5 for the parts outside the CDR3, the full variable domain is DAGVTQSPTHLIKTRGQQVTLRCSPKSGHDTVSWYQQALGQGPQFIFQYYEEEERQRGNFPDRFSGHQFPNYSSELNVNALLLGDSALYLCASSLYGTGGETQYFGPGTRLLVL.

This chain connects TRBV30 to TRBJ2-3; 8 bases fit TRBD2. There are 13 residues in the CDR3. CDR1 and CDR2 from the germline V gene are GTSNPN and SVGIG (reference sequence). With V trimmed by 5 bases and J by 6 bases, 7 bases remained unmatched. CDR3 sequence reads: CAWRRGGRDTQYF. The CDR3 DNA sequence: TGTGCCTGGCGCCGGGGGGGGCGGGATACGCAGTATTTT.

This chain connects TRBV19 to TRBJ1-1, with D unclear. The CDR3 loop spans 13 amino acids. V was cut by 10 bases and J by 5 bases, with 17 bases left in between. The V gene's germline CDR1 is LNHDA and CDR2 SQIVND (reference sequence). The CDR3 sequence is CATLGSAGTEAFF. DNA for the CDR3: TGTGCCACCCTAGGGTCGGCGGGGACTGAAGCTTTCTTT.

This rearrangement joins TRBV2 to TRBJ1-5; D gene unclear. The CDR3 covers 14 residues. Germline CDR1 reads SNHLY; CDR2 reads FYNNEI. V lost 5 bases, J lost 9 bases, and 17 bases lay in between. The CDR3 sequence: CASSPQRAQTPQHF. Here the CDR3 DNA reads TGTGCCAGCAGTCCCCAGAGGGCCCAGACGCCCCAGCATTTT.

V gene TRBV30 combines with J gene TRBJ2-5; the D gene is possibly TRBD1 (5 bases). V lost 0 bases and J 5 bases, leaving 10 bases between the germline ends. The CDR3 is 13 residues long. Germline CDR1 reads GTSNPN; CDR2 reads SVGIG (reference sequence). The CDR3 region is CAWSVSGWETQYF. The CDR3 DNA sequence: TGTGCCTGGAGTGTATCAGGGTGGGAGACCCAGTACTTC.

The chain recombines TRBV7-3 with TRBJ2-7; 12 bases are a match to TRBD1. CDR3 length equals 15 residues. V lost 5 bases, J lost 7 bases, and 9 bases stayed unmatched. Germline loops: CDR1 SGHTA, CDR2 FQGTGA. The chain's CDR3 is CASSLRDRGLGEQYV. The CDR3 DNA is TGTGCCAGCAGCCTCCGGGACAGGGGGCTGGGAGAGCAGTACGTC.